This TCR beta chain derives from a study of follicular helper T cells after annual influenza vaccination. V was shortened by 2 bases and J by 0 bases, with 4 bases between the two germline ends. The germline V gene has CDR1 SEHNR and CDR2 FQNEAQ (reference sequence). The CDR3 is 13 amino acids. The sample's time point: 2015-2016 season, 7 days after influenza vaccination. TCRdb's table, derived via immunoSEQ multiplex PCR, lists solely in-frame clones and lacks some. The sample includes approximately 9,800 clones, 70% to 90% of them seen just once. Sequencing used CXCR5- memory CD4+ T cells sorted from blood, obtained 7 days after influenza vaccination. The chain uses TRBV7-9 and TRBJ1-1; D is unclear. The source is an adult who received the influenza vaccine. In nucleotides, the CDR3 is TGTGCCAGCAGCTTAACCATGAACACTGAAGCTTTCTTT. It yields the protein CASSLTMNTEAFF.